Presented here are 23 T cell receptor beta chains from one specimen sequenced in a study of blood T cell repertoires in COVID-19. Method: immunoSEQ multiplex PCR; TCRdb's copy keeps in-frame clones and lacks some. The table shows 150,000 or so clones, with roughly 83% occurring only once. Sequenced sample: PBMCs or T cells enriched from blood (not recorded which). The receptors were sampled from a woman in her 50s who had recovered from COVID-19.

The chain couples TRBV5-5 to TRBJ2-5, with 8 bases that match TRBD2. The germline gives CDR1 SGHKS, CDR2 YYEKEE (reference sequence). CDR3 size: 15 residues. Trimming cost V 2 bases and J 5 bases; bases outside gene matches: 8. As DNA, the CDR3 is TGTGCCAGCAGCTTCCTTAGAGCGGGAGTGGAGACCCAGTACTTC. Its translation is CASSFLRAGVETQYF.

This chain joins TRBV27 and TRBJ2-1, with 8 bases lining up with TRBD2. The germline V gene encodes CDR1 MNHEY and CDR2 SMNVEV (reference sequence). With 5 bases clipped from V and 7 bases from J, the junction kept 7 bases outside the gene matches. This CDR3 contains 14 residues. The CDR3 region has the DNA TGTGCCAGCAGTCTCAGCGGGAGTAGGAATGAGCAGTTCTTC. As protein: CASSLSGSRNEQFF.

The rearrangement uses TRBV5-1 and TRBJ1-1; the D gene is possibly TRBD1 (6 bases). In germline, CDR1 is SGHRS, CDR2 YFSETQ. The CDR3 totals 13 residues. V was clipped by 3 bases and J by 4 bases, with 10 bases between them. The CDR3 bases are TGCGCCAGCAGCTGGGAGACAGGCACTGAAGCTTTCTTT. Translated, it gives CASSWETGTEAFF.

The chain links TRBV6-1 to TRBJ1-6; D unresolved. The CDR3 totals 17 residues. Germline V gene sequence: CDR1 MNHNS, CDR2 SASEGT. The V and J ends lost 4 bases and 0 bases respectively, with 13 bases between them. CDR3 residues: CASSGTSSSSYNSPLHF. The CDR3 DNA reads TGTGCCAGCAGTGGGACTTCCTCGAGCTCCTATAATTCACCCCTCCACTTT.

The CDR3 sequence: CASSPRGQRTNYGYTF. CDR3 DNA: TGTGCCAGTAGCCCGCGGGGACAGCGCACTAACTATGGCTACACCTTC. This chain joins TRBV19 and TRBJ1-2; 7 nucleotides align to TRBD1. Germline CDR1 and CDR2: LNHDA and SQIVND (reference sequence). Trimming took 6 bases from V and 0 from J; bases not matched to a gene: 10. The CDR3 length is 16 residues.

The chain's CDR3 is CASSSLTPNTEAFF. The CDR3 region has the DNA TGTGCCAGCAGTTCCCTGACACCGAACACTGAAGCTTTCTTT. This chain connects TRBV27 to TRBJ1-1; D unclear. Between the trimmed V and J ends, which lost 4 bases and 1 base, there was a span of 10 bases. In germline, CDR1 is MNHEY, CDR2 SMNVEV (reference sequence). The CDR3 is 14 amino acids.

The sample holds a few counts of this clone. An end of the junction does not agree with germline; a read error may underlie this. The chain combines TRBV28 with TRBJ2-3; D ambiguous. This CDR3 comprises 14 residues. CDR1 and CDR2 (germline): MDHEN, SYDVKM. CDR3 amino acids: CASRLSSGTDTQYF. Written as DNA, the CDR3 is TGTGCCAGCAGGTTATCCTCTGGCACAGATACGCAGTATTTT.

The V and J genes are TRBV7-2 and TRBJ2-5; TRBD2 aligns across 7 bases. V lost 3 bases and J lost 5; bases outside the gene matches: 6. Germline V gene sequence: CDR1 SGHTA, CDR2 FQGNSA. The CDR3 totals 14 residues. The CDR3 nucleotides are TGTGCCAGCAGCTTGGGGGGGATGGTTGAGACCCAGTACTTC. This sequence encodes CASSLGGMVETQYF. The full variable domain, in which reference TRBV7-2 and TRBJ2-5 provide the parts outside the CDR3, is GAGVSQSPSNKVTEKGKDVELRCDPISGHTALYWYRQSLGQGLEFLIYFQGNSAPDKSGLPSDRFSAERTGGSVSTLTIQRTQQEDSAVYLCASSLGGMVETQYFGPGTRLLVL.

This chain uses TRBV2 with TRBJ2-6; D might be TRBD2 (6 bases). Germline V lookup: CDR1 SNHLY, CDR2 FYNNEI. V was shortened by 6 bases and J by 2 bases, with 8 bases between the two germline ends. The CDR3 spans 14 residues. The CDR3 region is CASREGAGANVLTF. The DNA of the CDR3 is TGTGCCAGCAGGGAGGGTGCTGGGGCCAACGTCCTGACTTTC.

This clone has just a few counts. This sample includes further DNA sequences coding for the same CDR3. Written as DNA, the CDR3 is TGTGCCAGCAGCTTGGGGCAGGGGTTCTATAATTCACCCCTCCACTTT. It yields the protein CASSLGQGFYNSPLHF. The chain combines TRBV7-9 with TRBJ1-6, with D tentatively TRBD1 (6 bases). V was trimmed by 3 bases and J by 3 bases, leaving 12 bases between them. The CDR3 consists of 16 residues. Germline loops: CDR1 SEHNR, CDR2 FQNEAQ (reference sequence).

The chain recombines TRBV9 with TRBJ2-2; D not resolved. V was pared by 3 bases and J by 5 bases, with 14 bases between. CDR1 and CDR2 from the germline V gene are SGDLS and YYNGEE. The CDR3 consists of 15 residues. The CDR3 spells CASSDVSTRTGELFF. The CDR3 region has the DNA TGTGCCAGCAGCGACGTGTCGACTCGAACCGGGGAGCTGTTTTTT.

This chain joins TRBV6-5 and TRBJ1-1, with TRBD1 as a possible D gene (5 bases). Germline lookup yields CDR1 MNHEY and CDR2 SVGAGI. The CDR3 extends over 11 amino acids. Trimming left V 1 base short and J 8 bases short, with 5 bases between. CDR3 protein: CASSYYREAFF. CDR3 in DNA: TGTGCCAGCAGTTACTACAGGGAAGCTTTCTTT.

This chain uses TRBV27 with TRBJ1-5; D remains unclear. The CDR3 loop spans 12 amino acids. Germline-derived CDR1 and CDR2 are MNHEY and SMNVEV (reference sequence). V lost 3 bases to trimming and J lost 7 bases, with 7 bases between them. CDR3 amino acids: CASSFLGQPQHF. The CDR3 DNA sequence: TGTGCCAGCAGTTTCCTCGGGCAGCCCCAGCATTTT.

J is TRBJ1-1 and V is TRBV19; weak D call: TRBD1 (6 bases). Germline values: CDR1 LNHDA, CDR2 SQIVND (reference sequence). The V and J ends lost 5 bases and 6 bases respectively, with 16 bases between them. CDR3 size: 14 residues. CDR3 nucleotides: TGTGCCAGTAGTCCTCGGGCAGGGGACCCTGAAGCTTTCTTT. Amino acids: CASSPRAGDPEAFF.

In its sample, this clone was seen once. This chain connects TRBV9 to TRBJ1-1, with D unclear. The V end lost 4 bases, the J end lost 1 base, and 11 bases lay between the germline ends. The CDR3 runs to 14 residues. Per germline, CDR1 SGDLS and CDR2 YYNGEE. The CDR3 DNA follows: TGTGCCAGCAGCCCCCGTTCCGGGAACACTGAAGCTTTCTTT. Protein sequence: CASSPRSGNTEAFF. The whole variable domain, remainder taken from reference TRBV9 and TRBJ1-1, is DSGVTQTPKHLITATGQRVTLRCSPRSGDLSVYWYQQSLDQGLQFLIQYYNGEERAKGNILERFSAQQFPDLHSELNLSSLELGDSALYFCASSPRSGNTEAFFGQGTRLTVV.

V gene TRBV19 combines with J gene TRBJ2-1; TRBD1 is a possible D gene (5 bases). The CDR3 totals 14 residues. The germline V and J ends were trimmed by 7 bases and 2 bases, with 12 bases remaining between them. Germline V gene sequence: CDR1 LNHDA, CDR2 SQIVND (reference sequence). The CDR3 loop reads CASIPPGPYNEQFF. The CDR3 DNA reads as TGTGCCAGTATCCCCCCAGGGCCCTACAATGAGCAGTTCTTC.

V usage is TRBV6-1 and J usage is TRBJ1-3; D call uncertain. The ends were cut back, 2 bases at V and 10 bases at J, with 12 bases in the middle. The length of the CDR3 is 13 residues. Germline V gene lookup returns CDR1 MNHNS and CDR2 SASEGT. This CDR3 reads CASSESVETTIYF. CDR3 nucleotides: TGTGCCAGCAGTGAATCGGTCGAAACGACCATATATTTT.

The CDR3 nucleotides read TGTGCCAGCATGAGGAGCGGGGCCAACGTCCTGACTTTC. Translating gives CASMRSGANVLTF. The chain has TRBV28 and TRBJ2-6; D unresolved. Looked up from germline, CDR1 is MDHEN and CDR2 is SYDVKM. The germline V and J ends were trimmed by 7 bases and 4 bases, with 8 bases remaining between them. The CDR3 has 13 residues.

This chain links TRBV2 with TRBJ2-6, with D possibly TRBD1 on 5 matching bases. CDR1 is SNHLY and CDR2 is FYNNEI in the germline V gene. Trimming cost V 8 bases and J 0 bases, with 17 bases left between them. CDR3 length: 17 residues. The CDR3 region is CASVSTVLFSGANVLTF. For the CDR3, the DNA is TGTGCCAGCGTTTCGACAGTTTTGTTCTCTGGGGCCAACGTCCTGACTTTC. Full variable domain (outside the CDR3, taken from reference TRBV2 and TRBJ2-6): EPEVTQTPSHQVTQMGQEVILRCVPISNHLYFYWYRQILGQKVEFLVSFYNNEISEKSEIFDDQFSVERPDGSNFTLKIRSTKLEDSAMYFCASVSTVLFSGANVLTFGAGSRLTVL.

The CDR3 spells CASSPLGVSYEQYV. In DNA, the CDR3 is TGTGCCAGCAGCCCCCTCGGGGTTTCCTACGAGCAGTACGTC. The chain recombines TRBV11-2 with TRBJ2-7, with a tentative D call TRBD2 (5 bases). Deletions cut 5 bases from V and 1 base from J, with 12 bases between. CDR3 length: 14 residues. Germline CDR1 reads SGHAT; CDR2 reads FQNNGV.

The V call is TRBV9, the J call TRBJ2-2; D remains unclear. The length of the CDR3 is 13 residues. Germline-derived CDR1 and CDR2 are SGDLS and YYNGEE. Trimming removed 0 bases at V and 7 bases at J, with 7 bases between. The CDR3 here is CASSVAFYGELFF. In DNA form, the CDR3 reads TGTGCCAGCAGCGTAGCCTTTTACGGGGAGCTGTTTTTT.

This chain connects TRBV9 to TRBJ2-1; D remains unclear. Trimming removed 4 bases at V and 2 bases at J, with 13 bases between. Per the germline V gene, CDR1 is SGDLS and CDR2 is YYNGEE. The CDR3 is 15 residues long. The DNA for the CDR3 is TGTGCCAGCAGCCTAAGCCTCCCCCCCTACAATGAGCAGTTCTTC. It specifies CASSLSLPPYNEQFF.

The V and J genes are TRBV5-1 and TRBJ1-4; the D is unclear. Per germline, CDR1 SGHRS and CDR2 YFSETQ. This CDR3 has 15 residues. V lost 0 bases and J lost 0, with 6 bases in between. The CDR3 DNA sequence: TGCGCCAGCAGCTTGGGGGAGACAACTAATGAAAAACTGTTTTTT. This encodes CASSLGETTNEKLFF.